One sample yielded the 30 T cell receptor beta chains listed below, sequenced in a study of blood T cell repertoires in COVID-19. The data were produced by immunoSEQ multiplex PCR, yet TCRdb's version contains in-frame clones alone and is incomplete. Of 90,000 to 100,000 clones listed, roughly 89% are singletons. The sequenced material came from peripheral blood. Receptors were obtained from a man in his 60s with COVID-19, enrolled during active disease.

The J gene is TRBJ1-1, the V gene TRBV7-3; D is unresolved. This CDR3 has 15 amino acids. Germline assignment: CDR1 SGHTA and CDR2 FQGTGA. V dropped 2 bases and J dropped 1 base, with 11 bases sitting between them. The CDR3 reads CASSLSGIPNTEAFF. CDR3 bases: TGTGCCAGCAGCTTATCCGGGATCCCGAACACTGAAGCTTTCTTT.

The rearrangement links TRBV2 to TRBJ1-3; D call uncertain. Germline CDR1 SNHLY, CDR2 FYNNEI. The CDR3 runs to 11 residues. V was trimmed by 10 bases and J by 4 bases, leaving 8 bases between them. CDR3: CATGSGNTIYF. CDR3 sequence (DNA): TGTGCCACCGGGAGCGGAAACACCATATATTTT.

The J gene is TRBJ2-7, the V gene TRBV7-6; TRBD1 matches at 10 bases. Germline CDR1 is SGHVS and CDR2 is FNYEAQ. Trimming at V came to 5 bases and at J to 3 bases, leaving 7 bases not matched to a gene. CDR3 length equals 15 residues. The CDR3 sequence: CASSPGQGGYYEQYF. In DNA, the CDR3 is TGTGCCAGCAGCCCCGGACAGGGGGGGTACTACGAGCAGTACTTC.

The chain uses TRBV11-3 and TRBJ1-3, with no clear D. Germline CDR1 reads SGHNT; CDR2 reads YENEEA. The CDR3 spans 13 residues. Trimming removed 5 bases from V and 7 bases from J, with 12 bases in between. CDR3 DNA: TGTGCCAGCAGCCTGCGGGCCCTCAACACCATATATTTT. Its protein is CASSLRALNTIYF. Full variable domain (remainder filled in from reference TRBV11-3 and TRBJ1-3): EAGVVQSPRYKIIEKKQPVAFWCNPISGHNTLYWYLQNLGQGPELLIRYENEEAVDDSQLPKDRFSAERLKGVDSTLKIQPAELGDSAVYLCASSLRALNTIYFGEGSWLTVV.

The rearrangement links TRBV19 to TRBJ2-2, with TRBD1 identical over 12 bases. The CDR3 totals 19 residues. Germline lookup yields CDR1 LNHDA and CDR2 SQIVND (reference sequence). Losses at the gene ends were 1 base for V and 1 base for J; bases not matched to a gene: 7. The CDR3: CASSIGGTGGAGNTGELFF. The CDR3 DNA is TGTGCCAGTAGTATAGGCGGGACAGGGGGCGCTGGGAACACCGGGGAGCTGTTTTTT.

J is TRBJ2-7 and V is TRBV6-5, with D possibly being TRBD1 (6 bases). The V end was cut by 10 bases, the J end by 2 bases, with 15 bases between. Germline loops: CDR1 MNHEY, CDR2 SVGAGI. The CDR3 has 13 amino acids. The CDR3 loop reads CATRTESTYEQYF. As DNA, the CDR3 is TGTGCCACTAGGACAGAGTCGACCTACGAGCAGTACTTC.

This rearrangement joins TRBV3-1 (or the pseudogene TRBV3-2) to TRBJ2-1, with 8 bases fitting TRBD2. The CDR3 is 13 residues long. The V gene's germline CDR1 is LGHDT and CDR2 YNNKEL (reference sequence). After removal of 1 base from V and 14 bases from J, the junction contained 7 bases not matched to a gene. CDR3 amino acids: CASSQGSGKYKFF. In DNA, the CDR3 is TGTGCCAGCAGCCAAGGTAGCGGGAAATATAAGTTCTTC.

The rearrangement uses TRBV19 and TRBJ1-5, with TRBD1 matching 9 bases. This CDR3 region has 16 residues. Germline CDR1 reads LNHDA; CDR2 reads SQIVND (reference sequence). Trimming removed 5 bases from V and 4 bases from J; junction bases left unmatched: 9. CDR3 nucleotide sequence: TGTGCCAGTAGTCCACGACAGGGGGGAGCTAATCAGCCCCAGCATTTT. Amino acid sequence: CASSPRQGGANQPQHF.

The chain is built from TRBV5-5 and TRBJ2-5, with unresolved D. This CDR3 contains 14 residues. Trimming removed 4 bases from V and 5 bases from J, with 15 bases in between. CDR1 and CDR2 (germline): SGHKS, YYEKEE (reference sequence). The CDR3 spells CASSRAGRMETQYF. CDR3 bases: TGTGCCAGCAGCCGCGCAGGAAGAATGGAGACCCAGTACTTC.

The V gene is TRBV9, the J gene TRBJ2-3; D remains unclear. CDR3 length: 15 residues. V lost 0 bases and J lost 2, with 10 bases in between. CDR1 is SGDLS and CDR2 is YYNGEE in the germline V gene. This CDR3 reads CASSVAPLNTDTQYF. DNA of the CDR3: TGTGCCAGCAGCGTAGCCCCACTTAACACAGATACGCAGTATTTT.

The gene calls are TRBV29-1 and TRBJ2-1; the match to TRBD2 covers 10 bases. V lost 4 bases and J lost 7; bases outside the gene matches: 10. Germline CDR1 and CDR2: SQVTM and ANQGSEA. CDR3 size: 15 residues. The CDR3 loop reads CSVGASGSIRNEQFF. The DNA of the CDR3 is TGCAGCGTTGGGGCTAGCGGGAGTATACGGAATGAGCAGTTCTTC.

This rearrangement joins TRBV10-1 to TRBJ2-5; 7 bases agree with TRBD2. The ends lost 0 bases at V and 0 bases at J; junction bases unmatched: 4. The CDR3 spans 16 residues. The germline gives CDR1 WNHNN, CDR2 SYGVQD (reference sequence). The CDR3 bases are TGCGCCAGCAGTGAGTCCGGCCTAGCGGACCAAGAGACCCAGTACTTC. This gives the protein CASSESGLADQETQYF.

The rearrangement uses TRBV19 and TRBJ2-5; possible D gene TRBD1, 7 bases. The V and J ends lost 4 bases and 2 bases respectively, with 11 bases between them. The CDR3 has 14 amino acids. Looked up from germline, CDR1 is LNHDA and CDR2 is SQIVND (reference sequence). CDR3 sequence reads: CASSTGGQQETQYF. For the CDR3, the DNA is TGTGCCAGTAGTACAGGGGGGCAACAAGAGACCCAGTACTTC. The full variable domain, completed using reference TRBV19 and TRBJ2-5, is DGGITQSPKYLFRKEGQNVTLSCEQNLNHDAMYWYRQDPGQGLRLIYYSQIVNDFQKGDIAEGYSVSREKKESFPLTVTSAQKNPTAFYLCASSTGGQQETQYFGPGTRLLVL.

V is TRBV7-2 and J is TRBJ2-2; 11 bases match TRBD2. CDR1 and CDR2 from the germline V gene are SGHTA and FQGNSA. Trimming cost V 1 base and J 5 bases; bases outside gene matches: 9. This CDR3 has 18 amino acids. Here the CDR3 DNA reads TGTGCCAGCAGCTTAGGAGGCGCTACTAGCGGGGGAACCGGGGAGCTGTTTTTT. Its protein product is CASSLGGATSGGTGELFF.

CDR3: CASSTAANTIYF. CDR3 coding DNA: TGTGCCAGCAGCACAGCCGCAAACACCATATATTTT. The J gene is TRBJ1-3, the V gene TRBV7-2; unclear D gene. CDR1 SGHTA and CDR2 FQGNSA come from the germline V gene. The CDR3 is made up of 12 amino acids. V was trimmed by 5 bases and J by 6 bases, leaving 8 bases between them.

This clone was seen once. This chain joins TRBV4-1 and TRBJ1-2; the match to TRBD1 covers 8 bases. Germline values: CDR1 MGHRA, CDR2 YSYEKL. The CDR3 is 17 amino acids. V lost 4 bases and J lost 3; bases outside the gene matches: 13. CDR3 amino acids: CASSPQADRASYYGYTF. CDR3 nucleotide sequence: TGCGCCAGCAGCCCCCAGGCGGACAGGGCTTCTTACTATGGCTACACCTTC.

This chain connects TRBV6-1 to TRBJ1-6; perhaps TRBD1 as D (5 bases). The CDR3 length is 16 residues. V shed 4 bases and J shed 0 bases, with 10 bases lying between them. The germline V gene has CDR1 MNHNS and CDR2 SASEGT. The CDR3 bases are TGTGCCAGCAGTGTGACAGTTAGCTCCTATAATTCACCCCTCCACTTT. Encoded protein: CASSVTVSSYNSPLHF.

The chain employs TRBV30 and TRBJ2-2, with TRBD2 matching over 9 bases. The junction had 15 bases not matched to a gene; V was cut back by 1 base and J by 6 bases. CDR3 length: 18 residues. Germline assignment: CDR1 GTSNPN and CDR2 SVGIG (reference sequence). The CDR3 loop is CAWSGGASGTPLSGELFF. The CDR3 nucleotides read TGTGCCTGGAGTGGGGGCGCTAGCGGGACTCCTTTGTCCGGGGAGCTGTTTTTT.

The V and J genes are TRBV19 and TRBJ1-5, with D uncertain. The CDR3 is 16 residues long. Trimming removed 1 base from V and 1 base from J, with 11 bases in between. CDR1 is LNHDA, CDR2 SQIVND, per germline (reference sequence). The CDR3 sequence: CASSIAPPESNQPQHF. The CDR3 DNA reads TGTGCCAGTAGTATAGCCCCCCCGGAGAGCAATCAGCCCCAGCATTTT.

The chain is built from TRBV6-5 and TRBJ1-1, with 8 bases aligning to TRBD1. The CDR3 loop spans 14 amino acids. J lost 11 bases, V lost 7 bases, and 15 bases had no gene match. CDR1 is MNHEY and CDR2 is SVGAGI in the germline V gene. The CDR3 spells CASIKQGARSRAFF. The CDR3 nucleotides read TGTGCCAGCATTAAGCAGGGGGCGCGAAGTAGGGCTTTCTTT.

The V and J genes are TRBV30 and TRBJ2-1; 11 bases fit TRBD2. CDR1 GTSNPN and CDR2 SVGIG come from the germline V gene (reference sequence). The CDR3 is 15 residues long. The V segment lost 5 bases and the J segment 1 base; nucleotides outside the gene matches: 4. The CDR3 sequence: CAWGGLADSYNEQFF. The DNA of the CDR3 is TGTGCCTGGGGGGGACTAGCGGATTCCTACAATGAGCAGTTCTTC.

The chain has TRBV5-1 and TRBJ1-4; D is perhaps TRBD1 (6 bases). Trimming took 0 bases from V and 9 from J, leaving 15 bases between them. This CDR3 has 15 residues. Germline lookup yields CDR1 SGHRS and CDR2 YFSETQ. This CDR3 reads CASSLDQGKAKKLFF. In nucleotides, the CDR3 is TGCGCCAGCAGCTTGGACCAGGGGAAAGCAAAAAAACTGTTTTTT.

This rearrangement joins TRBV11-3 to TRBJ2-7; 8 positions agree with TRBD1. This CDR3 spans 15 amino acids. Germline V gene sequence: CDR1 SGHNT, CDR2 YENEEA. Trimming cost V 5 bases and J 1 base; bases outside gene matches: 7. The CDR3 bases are TGTGCCAGCAGCCTATCAGGGGGCCAGTCCTACGAGCAGTACTTC. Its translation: CASSLSGGQSYEQYF. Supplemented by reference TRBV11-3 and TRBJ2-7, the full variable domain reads EAGVVQSPRYKIIEKKQPVAFWCNPISGHNTLYWYLQNLGQGPELLIRYENEEAVDDSQLPKDRFSAERLKGVDSTLKIQPAELGDSAVYLCASSLSGGQSYEQYFGPGTRLTVT.

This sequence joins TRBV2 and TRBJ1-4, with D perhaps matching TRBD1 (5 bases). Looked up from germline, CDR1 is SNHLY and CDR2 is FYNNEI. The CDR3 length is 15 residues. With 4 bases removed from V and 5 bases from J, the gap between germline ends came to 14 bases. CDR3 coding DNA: TGTGCCAGCAGTGGGGGAGGGGTCCAGAATGAAAAACTGTTTTTT. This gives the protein CASSGGGVQNEKLFF.

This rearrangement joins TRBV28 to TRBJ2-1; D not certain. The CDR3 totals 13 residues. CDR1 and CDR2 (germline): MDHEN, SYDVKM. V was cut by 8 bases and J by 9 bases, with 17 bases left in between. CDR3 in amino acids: CASFNEHMPEQFF. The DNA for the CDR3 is TGTGCCAGCTTCAACGAACATATGCCTGAGCAGTTCTTC.

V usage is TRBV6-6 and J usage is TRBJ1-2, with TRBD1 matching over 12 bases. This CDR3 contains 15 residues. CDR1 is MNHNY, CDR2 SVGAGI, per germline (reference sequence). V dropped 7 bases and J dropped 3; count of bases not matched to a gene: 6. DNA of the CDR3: TGTGCCAGCACCAGGGGACAGGGGGCTGACTATGGCTACACCTTC. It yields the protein CASTRGQGADYGYTF.

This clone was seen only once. DNA for the CDR3: TGTGCCAGTAGTATAGGGAGTCCGGATGGCTACACCTTC. It codes for CASSIGSPDGYTF. The chain joins TRBV19 to TRBJ1-2, with D uncertain. Germline V gives CDR1 LNHDA, CDR2 SQIVND (reference sequence). Trimming left V 1 base short and J 6 bases short, with 9 bases between. The CDR3 length is 13 residues.

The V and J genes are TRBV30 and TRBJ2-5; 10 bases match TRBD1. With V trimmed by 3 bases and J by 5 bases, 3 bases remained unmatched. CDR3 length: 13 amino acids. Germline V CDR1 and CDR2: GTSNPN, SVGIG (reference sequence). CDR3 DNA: TGTGCCTGGAGGACAGGGGGCAGGGAGACCCAGTACTTC. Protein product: CAWRTGGRETQYF.

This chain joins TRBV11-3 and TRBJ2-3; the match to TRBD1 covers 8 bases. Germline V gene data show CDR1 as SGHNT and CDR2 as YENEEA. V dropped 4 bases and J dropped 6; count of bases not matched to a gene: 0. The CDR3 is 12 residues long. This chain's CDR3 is CASSWTGDTQYF. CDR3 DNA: TGTGCCAGCAGCTGGACAGGGGATACGCAGTATTTT.

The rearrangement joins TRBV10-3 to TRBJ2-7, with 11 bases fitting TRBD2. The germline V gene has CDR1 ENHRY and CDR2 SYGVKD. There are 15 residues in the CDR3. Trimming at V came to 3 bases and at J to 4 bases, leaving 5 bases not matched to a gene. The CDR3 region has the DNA TGTGCCATCAGTGACGGGACTAGCGGAGCGTACGAGCAGTACTTC. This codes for CAISDGTSGAYEQYF.